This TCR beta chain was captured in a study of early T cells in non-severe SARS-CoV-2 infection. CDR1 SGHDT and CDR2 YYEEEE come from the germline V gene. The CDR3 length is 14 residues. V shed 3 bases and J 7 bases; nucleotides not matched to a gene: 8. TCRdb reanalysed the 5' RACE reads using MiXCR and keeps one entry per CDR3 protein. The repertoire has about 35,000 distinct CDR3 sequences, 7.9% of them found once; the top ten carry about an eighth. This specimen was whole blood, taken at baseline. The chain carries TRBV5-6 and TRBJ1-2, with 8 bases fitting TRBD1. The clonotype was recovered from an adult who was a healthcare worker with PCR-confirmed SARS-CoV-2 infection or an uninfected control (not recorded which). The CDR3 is CASSWGQEAGGYTF. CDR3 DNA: TGTGCCAGCAGCTGGGGACAGGAAGCGGGTGGCTACACCTTC.